The clone carrying this TCR beta chain was picked up a small number of times. These data belong to a study of control samples from healthy donors and cancer patients. Profiling relied on immunoSEQ multiplex PCR, and the TCRdb table lists in-frame clones only, not all of them. The table shows 35,000 to 40,000 clones, with around 83% occurring only once. Germline CDR1 SGHRS, CDR2 YFSETQ. V was trimmed by 2 bases and J by 6 bases, leaving 15 bases between them. This CDR3 is built from 15 residues. V usage is TRBV5-1 and J usage is TRBJ1-5, with D possibly matching TRBD1 (5 bases). The sample taken for sequencing was PBMCs. This TCR came from a woman aged 60-75 years with lung cancer. The CDR3 region is CASSFGGEVAQPQHF. CDR3 DNA sequence: TGCGCCAGCAGCTTTGGAGGGGAGGTAGCTCAGCCCCAGCATTTT.